Below are 17 T cell receptor beta chains sequenced from a single sample in a study of identical twins. TCRdb reprocessed the 5' RACE reads with MiXCR, giving one entry per CDR3 protein. Of hundreds of thousands of distinct CDR3 sequences in the sample, approximately 7% were seen once. This sample was also put to use in a study of yellow fever vaccine responses in identical twins.

Material: memory (CD45RO+) T cells sorted from blood. The receptors stem from a woman between 18 and 29 years old in good health.

This clonotype was counted at least ten times. The rearrangement uses TRBV12-3 or TRBV12-4 and TRBJ2-3; 8 bases agree with TRBD2. CDR3 size: 14 residues. Losses at the gene ends were 7 bases for V and 3 bases for J; bases not matched to a gene: 6. CDR3 in DNA: TGTGCCAGCACCAAACTAGCGGAAACAGATACGCAGTATTTT. Translation gives CASTKLAETDTQYF.

Notes on this clonotype: Possible read error: a much larger clone is one base away. The chain recombines TRBV12-3 or TRBV12-4 with TRBJ2-1; D call uncertain. Trimming cost V 3 bases and J 8 bases, with 11 bases left between them. This CDR3 contains 13 residues. CDR3: CASSLVFWDEQFF. The CDR3 coding sequence is TGTGCCAGCAGTTTGGTTTTTTGGGATGAGCAGTTCTTC.

This clonotype was picked up many times. The chain links TRBV7-8 to TRBJ2-6; D possibly corresponds to TRBD2 (5 bases). V was shortened by 2 bases and J by 1 base, with 6 bases between the two germline ends. Germline V gives CDR1 SGHVS, CDR2 FQNEAQ. This CDR3 region has 15 residues. CDR3 in DNA: TGTGCCAGCAGCTTAACGGGGTCTGGGGCCAACGTCCTGACTTTC. This codes for CASSLTGSGANVLTF.

The rearrangement joins TRBV7-6 to TRBJ1-6; a possible D gene is TRBD1 (5 bases). Germline V gene sequence: CDR1 SGHVS, CDR2 FNYEAQ. Trimming shortened V by 6 bases and J by 5 bases, and 14 bases separated the two germline ends. The CDR3 spans 15 residues. The CDR3 DNA is TGTGCCAGCAGTGAAGGGGCGGGTAATAATTCACCCCTCCACTTT. Its protein product is CASSEGAGNNSPLHF.

This clonotype has just a few counts. V gene TRBV10-2 combines with J gene TRBJ1-2; D is perhaps TRBD1 (5 bases). Germline V gives CDR1 WSHSY, CDR2 SAAADI. Trimming pared 4 bases from V and 4 bases from J, leaving 13 bases between. The CDR3 is made up of 14 amino acids. The CDR3 DNA reads as TGCGCCAGCAGTGTTTATCAGGGCGGCTATGGCTACACCTTC. Translation gives CASSVYQGGYGYTF.

This clonotype was seen a few times. The chain joins TRBV2 to TRBJ2-7, with a weak D call TRBD1 (6 bases). Germline CDR1 SNHLY, CDR2 FYNNEI. The CDR3 has 14 residues. The ends were cut back, 3 bases at V and 2 bases at J, with 11 bases in the middle. The CDR3 DNA sequence: TGTGCCAGCAGTGAGACCAGGGGAACCTACGAGCAGTACTTC. This codes for CASSETRGTYEQYF. The full variable domain, in which reference TRBV2 and TRBJ2-7 provide the parts outside the CDR3, is EPEVTQTPSHQVTQMGQEVILRCVPISNHLYFYWYRQILGQKVEFLVSFYNNEISEKSEIFDDQFSVERPDGSNFTLKIRSTKLEDSAMYFCASSETRGTYEQYFGPGTRLTVT.

This clonotype was observed many times. This chain links TRBV12-3 or TRBV12-4 with TRBJ1-5, with 7 nucleotides matching TRBD1. Trimming cost V 6 bases and J 2 bases; bases outside gene matches: 7. The CDR3 totals 15 residues. CDR3 loop: CASSLTGQGNQPQHF. The CDR3 DNA sequence: TGTGCCAGCAGCCTCACCGGACAGGGCAATCAGCCCCAGCATTTT.

Many counts were recorded for this clonotype. The chain joins TRBV6-2 or TRBV6-3 to TRBJ2-5, with D perhaps matching TRBD1 (6 bases). The CDR3 covers 14 residues. V was pared by 2 bases and J by 1 base, with 8 bases between. CDR1 is MNHEY, CDR2 SVGEGT, per germline. The CDR3 is CASSYRDIQETQYF. DNA of the CDR3: TGTGCCAGCAGTTACCGGGACATCCAAGAGACCCAGTACTTC.

V gene TRBV5-6 combines with J gene TRBJ2-3, with a weak D call TRBD2 (6 bases). The CDR3 is 13 amino acids. Looked up from germline, CDR1 is SGHDT and CDR2 is YYEEEE. V lost 8 bases to trimming and J lost 7 bases, with 17 bases between them. The CDR3 DNA follows: TGTGCCAGGGGCCGCGGGACTGAATATACGCAGTATTTT. Protein product: CARGRGTEYTQYF.

This clonotype was seen many times. The CDR3 protein is CASSLKVEASKHF. The CDR3 coding sequence is TGTGCCAGCAGTTTAAAAGTTGAAGCTAGCAAGCATTTT. This chain joins TRBV12-3 or TRBV12-4 and TRBJ1-5; D gene ambiguous. This CDR3 is built from 13 residues. The V and J ends lost 2 bases and 14 bases respectively, with 16 bases between them.

Many counts were recorded for this clonotype. The chain uses TRBV24-1 and TRBJ2-1, with 10 bases that match TRBD2. Germline lookup yields CDR1 KGHDR and CDR2 SFDVKD. The V segment lost 3 bases and the J segment 7 bases; nucleotides outside the gene matches: 8. The CDR3 loop spans 16 amino acids. CDR3 coding DNA: TGTGCCACCAGTGATGCCGATAGCGGGAGGATGAATGAGCAGTTCTTC. Translated, it gives CATSDADSGRMNEQFF.

This clonotype was detected a few times. The chain combines TRBV20-1 with TRBJ2-5; unclear D gene. Germline loops: CDR1 DFQATT, CDR2 SNEGSKA (reference sequence). There are 14 residues in the CDR3. V shed 3 bases and J shed 5 bases, with 16 bases lying between them. CDR3 in amino acids: CSARGINPEETQYF. CDR3 DNA sequence: TGCAGTGCTAGGGGGATAAACCCGGAGGAGACCCAGTACTTC.

This clonotype was seen many times. The chain couples TRBV4-2 to TRBJ2-2; D may be TRBD1 (5 bases). Trimming removed 7 bases at V and 1 base at J, with 13 bases between. The CDR3 spans 15 residues. Germline CDR1 and CDR2: LGHNA and YNFKEQ. The DNA of the CDR3 is TGTGCCAGCAACCCGGACACCAAGAACACCGGGGAGCTGTTTTTT. Its translation: CASNPDTKNTGELFF.

This clonotype was seen many times. This chain joins TRBV7-2 and TRBJ1-2; possible D gene TRBD1, 5 bases. V was pared by 1 base and J by 5 bases, with 17 bases between. Germline loops: CDR1 SGHTA, CDR2 FQGNSA. CDR3 length equals 16 residues. DNA of the CDR3: TGTGCCAGCAGCTTAGTAGCAGGGAGTGGGATATATGGCTACACCTTC. Translated, it gives CASSLVAGSGIYGYTF.

This clonotype was detected many times. This chain uses TRBV20-1 with TRBJ1-3, with D unresolved. Germline-derived CDR1 and CDR2 are DFQATT and SNEGSKA (reference sequence). The V gene lost 5 bases and the J gene lost 4 bases, with 9 bases spanning the gap. CDR3 size: 12 residues. In nucleotides, the CDR3 is TGCAGTGCTGCCGCACTGGGAAACACCATATATTTT. Amino acids: CSAAALGNTIYF.

J is TRBJ2-4 and V is TRBV6-1; TRBD1 matches 8 bases. In germline, CDR1 is MNHNS, CDR2 SASEGT. The CDR3 sequence is 16 residues long. With V trimmed by 5 bases and J by 6 bases, 12 bases remained unmatched. Here the CDR3 DNA reads TGTGCCAGCAGTCCCAGTCGTGGACAGGGCCTAAACATTCAGTACTTC. Translation gives CASSPSRGQGLNIQYF.

This clonotype was detected ten times or more. V gene TRBV25-1 combines with J gene TRBJ2-1, with TRBD1 matching 9 bases. CDR1 is MGHDK, CDR2 SYGVNS, per germline. CDR3 length: 11 residues. The J segment lost 16 bases and the V segment lost 8 bases, leaving 9 bases of the junction unmatched. DNA for the CDR3: TGTGCCAGCGGGACCGGGACAGGGTTTTTCTTC. Translating it yields CASGTGTGFFF. Using reference TRBV25-1 and TRBJ2-1 for the parts outside the CDR3, the full variable domain is EADIYQTPRYLVIGTGKKITLECSQTMGHDKMYWYQQDPGMELHLIHYSYGVNSTEKGDLSSESTVSRIRTEHFPLTLESARPSHTSQYLCASGTGTGFFFGPGTRLTVL.